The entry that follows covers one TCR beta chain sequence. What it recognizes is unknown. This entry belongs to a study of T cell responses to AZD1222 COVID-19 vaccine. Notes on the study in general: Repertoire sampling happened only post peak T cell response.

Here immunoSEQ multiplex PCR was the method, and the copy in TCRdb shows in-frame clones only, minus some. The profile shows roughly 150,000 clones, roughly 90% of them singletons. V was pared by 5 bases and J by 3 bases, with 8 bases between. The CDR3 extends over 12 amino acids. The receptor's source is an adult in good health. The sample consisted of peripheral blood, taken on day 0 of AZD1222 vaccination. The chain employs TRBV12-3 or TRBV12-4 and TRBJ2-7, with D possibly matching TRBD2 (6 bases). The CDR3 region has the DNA TGTGCCAGCAGTCGGGACTTCTACGAGCAGTACTTC. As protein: CASSRDFYEQYF.